This TCR beta chain appears in the sequencing data of a study of blood T cell repertoires in COVID-19 (dated by TCRdb to 2018 to 2021). About the full investigation: Collaborator samples came from the United States, Italy and Spain and covered acute and convalescent phases of COVID-19. The prospective study material was composed of cDNA or gDNA derived from T cells, B-cell-depleted T cells, or PBMCs. Deeply sampled blood TCRbeta repertoires from subjects exposed to, actively infected with, or recovered from COVID-19 were included in the dataset. A freely available public database, intended as a resource for researchers studying the immune response to SARS-CoV-2, is where the repertoires were released. Samples were obtained from the ongoing ImmuneRACE study (first 160 participants) and from approximately 1,200 subjects provided by 6 global collaborators. A de-identified subject ID, COVID-19 status, age in years and sex were almost always included in the sample metadata. Where HLA class I and class II types were available, the types were taken from metadata supplied by the sample provider, not from assay-based typing. The paper as a whole reports these results and caveats: How much clinical and demographic metadata was included differed by source and by participant, and the metadata was provided uncurated.

V is reduced by 0 bases and J by 7 bases, leaving a spacing of 19 bases between them. From cysteine to phenylalanine, the CDR3 is 16 amino acids long. Only CDR3 DNA remains: 48 bases, in frame from the first base. In the germline V gene, CDR1 corresponds to MNHEY and CDR2 to SVGEGT. Concerning this clone: Its antigen is currently not known. Base qualities are not at hand, and no much larger clone is one base apart.

At one collaborating source in Seattle, patients were enrolled during active infection and were followed longitudinally through the course of disease. The collaborating institutions used their own protocols to collect whole blood in K2EDTA tubes. For TCRbeta analysis, collaborators shipped samples in one of three forms: frozen whole blood, isolated PBMCs, or DNA extracted from either of those sample types. The immunoSEQ Assay, a bias-controlled multiplex PCR, was used to amplify TCRbeta CDR3 regions from genomic DNA. The original methods were these. The number of nucleated cells in each sample was estimated by amplification of reference gene primers within the assay. Sequence reads were collapsed and filtered to measure the absolute abundance of every unique TCRbeta CDR3 rearrangement. Productive Simpson clonality was computed per sample as the square root of Simpson's diversity index over productive rearrangements. The clones in this table, taken by TCRdb from immuneACCESS, are in-frame only. Not every clone is retained; where verified, under half of the shortfall comes from an unresolved V gene, and the cause of the rest is unknown. Clone size and V and J calls were adopted from that table, with D and trimming inferred from the DNA. Here the sample has fewer than 350,000 clones; 80% to 90% occur a single time. The biggest ten clones account for about 12% of the sample.

Sequenced: peripheral blood. This TCR derives from a woman in her 30s with COVID-19, enrolled during active disease. The rearrangement joined TRBV6-2 or TRBV6-3 to TRBJ2-7; TRBD2 is perhaps the D gene, given 6 matching bases. The DNA is as follows: TGTGCCAGCAGTTACTCGCCGGGGGATCCATCCGGGGAGCAGTACTTC. Its product reads: CASSYSPGDPSGEQYF.